The sequence of this T cell receptor (beta chain) was determined in a study of CD8 T cells in Susac syndrome. The J segment lost 6 bases and the V segment lost 5 bases, leaving 7 bases of the junction unmatched. The CDR3 runs 15 residues. The germline gives CDR1 MNHEY, CDR2 SVGAGI. This clonotype was observed once. Random hexamers were used to reverse transcribe an amount of about 0.45 to 1 ug RNA. MiXCR was run by TCRdb on the immunoSEQ multiplex PCR reads, yielding one entry per CDR3 protein. The sample records roughly 330,000 distinct CDR3 sequences, under 95% being singletons. Sequencing used CD4+ T cells from PBMCs. This sequence was found in a human donor with multiple sclerosis. The chain is built from TRBV6-5 and TRBJ1-6; TRBD1 agrees at 7 bases. The CDR3 reads CASSTGVLSNSPLHF. The CDR3, as DNA: TGTGCCAGCAGTACAGGGGTGTTAAGTAATTCACCCCTCCACTTT.